The clone carrying this T cell receptor (beta chain) has only a few counts. The data stem from a study of blood T cell repertoires in COVID-19. About the research overall: T cells, B-cell-depleted T cells, or PBMCs provided the cDNA or gDNA that served as material.

Using immunoSEQ multiplex PCR, the repertoire was profiled, and TCRdb retains in-frame clones only, with some absent. In the table there are some 220,000 clones, roughly 84% of which are singletons. Germline-derived CDR1 and CDR2 are SGHVS and FQNEAQ. The CDR3 consists of 13 residues. V was trimmed by 4 bases and J by 7 bases, leaving 13 bases between them. Sequences were obtained from peripheral blood. V is TRBV7-8 and J is TRBJ2-5; D remains ambiguous. The clonotype originates from a woman older than 75 with active or convalescent COVID-19. CDR3 bases: TGTGCCAGCAGCTATGGCACCCCAGGGACCCAGTACTTC. It yields the protein CASSYGTPGTQYF.